This T cell receptor (beta chain) originates from a study of metastatic and nonmetastatic thyroid tumors. Study-level background: Thyroid patients, malignant and benign, had repertoires compared across blood and tumor or nodule tissue.

TCRdb re-called the PCR reads with MiXCR. In the table there are 24,000 or so clones, roughly a fifth of which are singletons. Between the trimmed V and J ends, which lost 2 bases and 1 base, there was a span of 18 bases. The CDR3 totals 17 residues. The germline V gene encodes CDR1 SGHRS and CDR2 YFSETQ. There were no patients who had received any treatment before thyroid surgery. This clone was found many times. The chain is built from TRBV5-1 and TRBJ1-1, with a possible D match to TRBD1 (5 bases). This clonotype was obtained from a female donor with papillary thyroid cancer or a benign thyroid nodule (not recorded which). Some clones in this sample may be carry-over from other donors' samples. The sequenced sample consisted of blood. The CDR3 here is CASSFRGAQQGNTEAFF. The CDR3 coding sequence is TGCGCCAGCAGCTTTCGGGGAGCCCAGCAGGGGAACACTGAAGCTTTCTTT.